The present T cell receptor (beta chain) was sequenced within a study of graft-versus-host responses after intestinal transplantation. At the level of the study: Recipients had multivisceral, liver-intestinal, or isolated intestinal transplants. The recipients all started with anti-thymocyte globulin induction and then took tacrolimus and steroids for 3 to 4 years.

Study-wide findings and caveats: In recipient marrow, GvH clones were found, and some appeared first in ileum or blood.

Assay: immunoSEQ multiplex PCR; the TCRdb copy retains only in-frame clones and omits some. The table lists tens of thousands of clones, 80% to 85% of them singletons, with about 18% in the top ten. This clone came up once. Its target is unknown. Sequencing used unstimulated CD8+ T cells sorted from spleen or lymph node cells, obtained before intestinal transplant. The clonotype originates from a human donor who received an intestinal transplant.

The CDR3, as DNA: TGTGCCATCAGTGAGACAGCGCTTCAAGAGACCCAGTACTTC. Translating gives CAISETALQETQYF. This chain uses TRBV10-3 with TRBJ2-5; D gene ambiguous. This CDR3 is 14 amino acids long. Deletions cut 2 bases from V and 2 bases from J, with 9 bases between. The germline gives CDR1 ENHRY, CDR2 SYGVKD.